One T cell receptor beta chain is described in this entry. This record belongs to a study of blood T cell repertoires in COVID-19. For the study at large: The study drew acute and convalescent COVID-19 samples from the United States, Italy and Spain. T cells, B-cell-depleted T cells, or PBMCs supplied cDNA or gDNA.

Original processing notes: Reference gene primer amplification in the assay estimated nucleated cell counts. The protocol was immunoSEQ multiplex PCR, while the TCRdb copy is restricted to in-frame clones and leaves out a portion. V and J calls and clone size follow that table, whereas D and trimming were derived from the DNA. The table shows about 140,000 clones, with around nine tenths occurring only once. This CDR3 spans 15 amino acids. Trimming removed 2 bases from V and 2 bases from J; junction bases left unmatched: 4. Per the germline V gene, CDR1 is KGHDR and CDR2 is SFDVKD. The sample taken for sequencing was peripheral blood. The receptor was derived from a woman in her forties with acute or convalescent COVID-19. V usage is TRBV24-1 and J usage is TRBJ2-5; 7 nucleotides align to TRBD1. The CDR3 sequence is CATSDSPGGQETQYF. CDR3 DNA: TGTGCCACCAGTGATTCCCCAGGGGGACAAGAGACCCAGTACTTC.